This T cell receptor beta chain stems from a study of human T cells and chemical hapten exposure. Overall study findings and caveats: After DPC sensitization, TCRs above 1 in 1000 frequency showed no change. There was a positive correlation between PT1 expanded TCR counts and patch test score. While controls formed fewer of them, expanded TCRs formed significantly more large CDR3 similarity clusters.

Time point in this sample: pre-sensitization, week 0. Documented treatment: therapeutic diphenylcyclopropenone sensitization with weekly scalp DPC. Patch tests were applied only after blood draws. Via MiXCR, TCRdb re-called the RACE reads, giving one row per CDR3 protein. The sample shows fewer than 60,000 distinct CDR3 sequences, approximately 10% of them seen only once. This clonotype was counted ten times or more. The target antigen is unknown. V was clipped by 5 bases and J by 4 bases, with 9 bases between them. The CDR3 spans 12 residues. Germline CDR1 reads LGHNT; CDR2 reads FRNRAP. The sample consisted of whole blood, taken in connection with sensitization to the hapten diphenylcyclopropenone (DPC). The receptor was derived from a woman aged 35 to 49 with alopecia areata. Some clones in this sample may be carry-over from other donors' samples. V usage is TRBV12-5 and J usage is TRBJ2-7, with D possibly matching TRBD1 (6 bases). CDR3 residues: CASGRTVYEQYF. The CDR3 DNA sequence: TGTGCTAGTGGTAGGACAGTTTACGAGCAGTACTTC.